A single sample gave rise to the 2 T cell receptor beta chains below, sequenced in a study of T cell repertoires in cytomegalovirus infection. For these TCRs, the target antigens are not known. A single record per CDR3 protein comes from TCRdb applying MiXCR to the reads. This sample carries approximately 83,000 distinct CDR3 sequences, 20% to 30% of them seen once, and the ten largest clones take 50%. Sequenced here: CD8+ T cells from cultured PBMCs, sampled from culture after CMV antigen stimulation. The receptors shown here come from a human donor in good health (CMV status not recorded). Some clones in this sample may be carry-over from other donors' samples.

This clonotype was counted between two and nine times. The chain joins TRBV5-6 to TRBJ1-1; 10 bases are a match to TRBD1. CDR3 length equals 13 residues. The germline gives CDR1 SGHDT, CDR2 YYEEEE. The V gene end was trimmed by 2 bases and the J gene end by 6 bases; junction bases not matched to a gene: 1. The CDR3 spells CASSFGQGAEAFF. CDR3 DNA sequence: TGTGCCAGCAGCTTCGGACAGGGGGCTGAAGCTTTCTTT.

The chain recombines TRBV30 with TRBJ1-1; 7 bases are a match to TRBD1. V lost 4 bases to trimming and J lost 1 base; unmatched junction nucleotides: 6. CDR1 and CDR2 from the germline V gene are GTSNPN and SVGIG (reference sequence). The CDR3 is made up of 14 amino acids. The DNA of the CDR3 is TGTGCCTGGATCCCCGGGACAGCGAACACTGAAGCTTTCTTT. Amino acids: CAWIPGTANTEAFF.